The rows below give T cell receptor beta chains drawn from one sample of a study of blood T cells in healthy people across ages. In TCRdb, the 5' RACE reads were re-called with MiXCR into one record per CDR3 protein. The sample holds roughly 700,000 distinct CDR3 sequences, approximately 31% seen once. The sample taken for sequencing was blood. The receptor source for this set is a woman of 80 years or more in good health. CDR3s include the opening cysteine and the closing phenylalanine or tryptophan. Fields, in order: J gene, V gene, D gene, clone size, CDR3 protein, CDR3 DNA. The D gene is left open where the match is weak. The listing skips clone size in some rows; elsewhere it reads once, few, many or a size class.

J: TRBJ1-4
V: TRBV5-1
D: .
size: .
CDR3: CASRKGGENEKLFF
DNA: TGCGCCAGCCGTAAAGGGGGGGAGAATGAAAAACTGTTTTTT

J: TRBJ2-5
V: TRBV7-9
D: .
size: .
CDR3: CASSHEVGQETQYF
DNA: TGTGCCAGCAGCCACGAAGTAGGACAAGAGACCCAGTACTTC

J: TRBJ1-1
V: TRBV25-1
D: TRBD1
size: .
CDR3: CASSGTGFAEAFF
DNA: TGTGCCAGCAGCGGGACAGGGTTTGCTGAAGCTTTCTTT

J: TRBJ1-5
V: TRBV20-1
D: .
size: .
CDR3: CSTTAGFVGSNQPQHF
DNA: TGCAGTACCACAGCAGGGTTTGTGGGGAGCAATCAGCCCCAGCATTTT

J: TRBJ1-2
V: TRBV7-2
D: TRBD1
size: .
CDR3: CASSLKDRGGYTF
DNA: TGTGCCAGCAGCTTAAAAGACAGGGGCGGCTACACCTTC

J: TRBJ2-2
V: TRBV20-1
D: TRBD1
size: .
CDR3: CSARSSGGNTGELFF
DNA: TGCAGTGCTAGATCGTCAGGGGGAAACACCGGGGAGCTGTTTTTT

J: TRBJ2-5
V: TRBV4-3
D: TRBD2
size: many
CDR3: CASSPGTTDSETQYF
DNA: TGCGCCAGCAGCCCCGGGACTACCGATTCTGAGACCCAGTACTTC

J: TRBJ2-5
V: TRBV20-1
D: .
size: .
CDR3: CSARETGQETQYF
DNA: TGCAGTGCTAGAGAGACAGGCCAAGAGACCCAGTACTTC

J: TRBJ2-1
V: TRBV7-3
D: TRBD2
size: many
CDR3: CASSTGLAVAGEQFF
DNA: TGTGCCAGCAGCACGGGACTAGCGGTGGCAGGTGAGCAGTTCTTC

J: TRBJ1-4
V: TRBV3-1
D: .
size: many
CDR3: CASSPRDVGSSTNEKLFF
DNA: TGTGCCAGCAGCCCCCGGGACGTGGGGTCTTCAACTAATGAAAAACTGTTTTTT

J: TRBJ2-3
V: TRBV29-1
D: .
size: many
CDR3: CSVEVSGSTDTQYF
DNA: TGCAGCGTTGAAGTTAGCGGAAGCACAGATACGCAGTATTTT

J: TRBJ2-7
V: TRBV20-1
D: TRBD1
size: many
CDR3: CSALSRGRDEQYF
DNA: TGCAGTGCCCTATCCAGGGGGCGCGACGAGCAGTACTTC

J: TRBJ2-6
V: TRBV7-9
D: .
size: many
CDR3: CASRTITGRFSGANVLTF
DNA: TGTGCCAGCAGGACAATAACGGGCAGATTCTCTGGGGCCAACGTCCTGACTTTC

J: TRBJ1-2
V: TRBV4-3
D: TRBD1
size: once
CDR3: CASSQDPKGAGGYTF
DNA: TGCGCCAGCAGCCAAGACCCTAAGGGGGCAGGTGGCTACACCTTC

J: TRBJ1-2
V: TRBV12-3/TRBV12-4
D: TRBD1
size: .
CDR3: CASRTGGSYGYTF
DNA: TGTGCCAGTAGGACAGGGGGTTCCTATGGCTACACCTTC

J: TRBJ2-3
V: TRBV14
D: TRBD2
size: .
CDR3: CASSRGSGVSTDTQYF
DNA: TGTGCCAGCAGCCGAGGGAGCGGGGTCAGCACAGATACGCAGTATTTT

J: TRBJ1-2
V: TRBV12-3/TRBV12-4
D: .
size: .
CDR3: CASRMTGDNGYTF
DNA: TGTGCCAGCAGGATGACAGGAGACAATGGCTACACCTTC

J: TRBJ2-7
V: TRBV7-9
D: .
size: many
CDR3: CASSLEGRTPYEQYF
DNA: TGTGCCAGCAGCTTAGAGGGTCGGACGCCCTACGAGCAGTACTTC

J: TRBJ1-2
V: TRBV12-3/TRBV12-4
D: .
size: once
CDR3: CASSSGVNGQPLGNYGYTF
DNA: TGTGCCAGCAGTTCGGGTGTTAATGGACAGCCATTGGGGAACTATGGCTACACCTTC

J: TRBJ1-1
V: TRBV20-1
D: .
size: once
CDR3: CSAPTGAGTEAFF
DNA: TGCAGTGCTCCCACGGGGGCTGGCACTGAAGCTTTCTTT

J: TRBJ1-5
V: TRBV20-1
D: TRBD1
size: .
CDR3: CSASSRGNSNQPQHF
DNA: TGCAGTGCCAGCTCCAGGGGGAATAGCAATCAGCCCCAGCATTTT

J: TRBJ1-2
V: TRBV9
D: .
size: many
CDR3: CASSAVSGAGGYTF
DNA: TGTGCCAGCAGCGCGGTGAGCGGTGCGGGAGGCTACACCTTC

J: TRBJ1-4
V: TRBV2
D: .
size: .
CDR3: CASSADRPTNEKLFF
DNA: TGTGCCAGCAGCGCGGACAGACCAACTAATGAAAAACTGTTTTTT

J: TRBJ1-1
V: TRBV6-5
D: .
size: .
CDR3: CASTYRIGLNTEAFF
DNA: TGTGCCAGCACCTACAGGATCGGACTGAACACTGAAGCTTTCTTT

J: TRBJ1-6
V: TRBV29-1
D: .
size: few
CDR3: CSVKGSPLHF
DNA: TGCAGCGTTAAGGGTTCACCCCTCCACTTT

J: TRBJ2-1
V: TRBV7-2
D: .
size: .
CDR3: CASSLGTGPYNEQFF
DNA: TGTGCCAGCAGCTTAGGGACTGGCCCCTACAATGAGCAGTTCTTC

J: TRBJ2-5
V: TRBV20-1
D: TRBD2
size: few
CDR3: CSARSPGTSGAQETQYF
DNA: TGCAGTGCTAGGTCTCCCGGGACTAGCGGGGCCCAAGAGACCCAGTACTTC

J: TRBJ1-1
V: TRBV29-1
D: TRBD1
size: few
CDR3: CSVAGGQGSQTEAFF
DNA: TGCAGCGTTGCAGGGGGACAGGGTTCCCAAACTGAAGCTTTCTTT

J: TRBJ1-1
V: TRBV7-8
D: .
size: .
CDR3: CASSLSRVSTEAFF
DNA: TGTGCCAGCAGCTTGTCCAGGGTGAGCACTGAAGCTTTCTTT

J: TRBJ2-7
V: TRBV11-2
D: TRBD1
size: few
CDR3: CASSLGGGTGGGEQYF
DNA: TGTGCCAGCAGCTTGGGGGGGGGGACAGGGGGCGGCGAGCAGTACTTC

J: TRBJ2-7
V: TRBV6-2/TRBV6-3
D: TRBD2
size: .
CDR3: CASTRSGRPTYEQYF
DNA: TGTGCCAGCACTCGCAGCGGGAGGCCCACCTACGAGCAGTACTTC

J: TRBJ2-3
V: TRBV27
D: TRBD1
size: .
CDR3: CASSLSLGTGPTDTQYF
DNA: TGTGCCAGCAGTTTATCCCTGGGGACAGGCCCCACAGATACGCAGTATTTT

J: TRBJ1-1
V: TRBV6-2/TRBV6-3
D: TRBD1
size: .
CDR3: CASSLQGPANTEAFF
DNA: TGTGCCAGCAGTCTACAGGGGCCGGCGAACACTGAAGCTTTCTTT